The entry below gives a single T cell receptor beta chain sequence along with its context. No antigen is known for it. The data were obtained in a study of cytomegalovirus exposure and HLA in healthy donors. Study-level points and caveats: Highest at DRB1 and lowest at HLA-C, TCR association rates differed among HLA loci in a later analysis. Common viral pathogens were later found to be apparently linked to several of the most significant clusters.

This CDR3 contains 15 residues. CDR1 and CDR2 from the germline V gene are SEHNR and FQNEAQ (reference sequence). The ends were cut back, 5 bases at V and 4 bases at J, with 17 bases in the middle. The PCR employed 60 Vbeta primers together with 13 Jbeta primers. As handled by the study authors: A later analysis counted approximately 88 million unique TCR beta chains, around 11 million shared. Sequencing was performed with immunoSEQ multiplex PCR; in TCRdb, only in-frame clones are kept and a portion is missing. The V and J calls and clone size come from that table; D and trimming were worked out from the DNA. The sample records 250,000 to 350,000 clones, 80% to 90% being singletons.

The rearrangement uses TRBV7-9 and TRBJ2-5, with D perhaps matching TRBD2 (6 bases). Material for sequencing was PBMCs. The sequence came from a man aged 35-49 years in good health and CMV-seropositive. This CDR3 is CASSARESTPETQYF. DNA for the CDR3: TGTGCCAGCAGCGCCCGGGAGAGCACCCCAGAGACCCAGTACTTC.